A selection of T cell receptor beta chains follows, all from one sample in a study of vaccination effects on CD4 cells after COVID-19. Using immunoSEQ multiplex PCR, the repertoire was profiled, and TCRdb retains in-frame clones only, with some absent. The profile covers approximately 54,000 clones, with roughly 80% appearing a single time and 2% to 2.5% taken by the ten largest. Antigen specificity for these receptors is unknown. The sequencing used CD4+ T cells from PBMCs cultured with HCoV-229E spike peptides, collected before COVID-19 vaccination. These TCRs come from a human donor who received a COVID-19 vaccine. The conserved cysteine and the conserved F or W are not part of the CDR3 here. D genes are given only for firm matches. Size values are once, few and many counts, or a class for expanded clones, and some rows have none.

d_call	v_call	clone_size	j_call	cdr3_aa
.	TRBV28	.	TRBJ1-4	ASSQPPGPTNEKLF
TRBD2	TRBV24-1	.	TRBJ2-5	ATGLAGGPQETQY
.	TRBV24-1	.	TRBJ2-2	ATSGSSPLVDTGELF
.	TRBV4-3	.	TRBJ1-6	ASKQFNSPLH
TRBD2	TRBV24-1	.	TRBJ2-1	ATSDLSGGAGDEQF
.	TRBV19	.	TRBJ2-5	ASSPGTESQTQY
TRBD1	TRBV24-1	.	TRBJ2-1	ATSDLGDSNEQF
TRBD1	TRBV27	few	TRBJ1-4	ASRPTRTGAEKLF
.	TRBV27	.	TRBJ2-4	ASSKNRGDIQY
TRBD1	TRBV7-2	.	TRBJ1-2	ASSLARQGSNYGYT
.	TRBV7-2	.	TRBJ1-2	ASSPRGQGERGYT
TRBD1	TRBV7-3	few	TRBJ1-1	ASSLRPGGTEAF
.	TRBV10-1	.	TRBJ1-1	ASSESGRMNTEAF
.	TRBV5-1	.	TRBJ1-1	ASSSRTTVNTEAF
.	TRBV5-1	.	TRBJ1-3	ASSLGASFSGNTIY
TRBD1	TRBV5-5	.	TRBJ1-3	ASTMTGPSGNTIY
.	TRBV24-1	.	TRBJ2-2	ATSDSRTDNTGELF
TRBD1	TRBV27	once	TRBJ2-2	ASSLRTGGAGNTGELF
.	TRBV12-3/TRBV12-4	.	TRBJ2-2	ASSPLGELF
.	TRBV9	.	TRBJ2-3	ASSVRQNTDTQY
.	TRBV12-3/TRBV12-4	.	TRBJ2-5	ASSSRLQETQY
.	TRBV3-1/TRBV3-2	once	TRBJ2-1	ASSQGLSRF
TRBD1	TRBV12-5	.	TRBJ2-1	ASGSEDRGWVNEQF
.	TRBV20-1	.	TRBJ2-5	SGLLETQY
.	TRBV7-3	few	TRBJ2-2	ASSLDGGATGELF
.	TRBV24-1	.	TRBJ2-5	ATIHSWQETQY
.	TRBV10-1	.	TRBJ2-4	ACRRTGNRPRSSKNIQY
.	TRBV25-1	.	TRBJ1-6	ASMGRNNSPLH
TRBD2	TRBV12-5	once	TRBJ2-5	ASGLSNLAGPGDQY